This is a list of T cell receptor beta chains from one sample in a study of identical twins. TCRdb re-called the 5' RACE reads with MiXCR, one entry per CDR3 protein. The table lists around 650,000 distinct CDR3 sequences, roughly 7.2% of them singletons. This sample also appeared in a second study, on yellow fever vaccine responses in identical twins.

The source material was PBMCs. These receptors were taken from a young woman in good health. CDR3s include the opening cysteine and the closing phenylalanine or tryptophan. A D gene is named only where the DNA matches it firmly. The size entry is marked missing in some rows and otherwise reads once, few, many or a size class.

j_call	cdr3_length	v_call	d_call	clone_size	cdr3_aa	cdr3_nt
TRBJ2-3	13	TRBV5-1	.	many	CASRSGALDTQYF	TGCGCCAGCAGGTCGGGGGCTCTAGATACGCAGTATTTT
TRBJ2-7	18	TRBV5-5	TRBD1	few	CASSLADAGQGMAYEQYF	TGTGCCAGCAGCTTGGCCGACGCGGGACAGGGAATGGCCTACGAGCAGTACTTC
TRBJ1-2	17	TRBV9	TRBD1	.	CASSVSGTGGSGYGYTF	TGTGCCAGCAGCGTATCCGGGACAGGGGGATCAGGCTATGGCTACACCTTC
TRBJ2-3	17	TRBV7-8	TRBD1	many	CASSLATGGIGTDTQYF	TGTGCCAGCAGCTTAGCCACAGGGGGTATTGGCACAGATACGCAGTATTTT
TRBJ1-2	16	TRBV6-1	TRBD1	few	CASREDRGLSNYGYTF	TGTGCCAGCCGTGAGGACAGGGGGCTCTCTAACTATGGCTACACCTTC
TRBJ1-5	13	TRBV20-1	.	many	CSAPQGAGQPQHF	TGCAGTGCCCCCCAAGGGGCTGGTCAGCCCCAGCATTTT
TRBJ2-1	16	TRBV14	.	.	CASSRTLGLSYNEQFF	TGTGCCAGCAGCCGGACCCTTGGGCTAAGCTACAATGAGCAGTTCTTC
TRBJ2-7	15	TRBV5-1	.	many	CASSFAGGLSYEQYF	TGCGCCAGCAGCTTCGCCGGGGGCCTCTCCTACGAGCAGTACTTC
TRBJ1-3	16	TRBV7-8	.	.	CASSLDSLLSGNTIYF	TGTGCCAGCAGCCTCGACAGTCTGCTCTCTGGAAACACCATATATTTT
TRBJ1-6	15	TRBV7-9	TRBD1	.	CASSPTGQKDSPLHF	TGTGCCAGCAGCCCCACGGGACAGAAGGATTCACCCCTCCACTTT
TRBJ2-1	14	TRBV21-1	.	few	CASRRGDSYNEQFF	TGTGCCAGCAGGAGGGGGGACTCCTACAATGAGCAGTTCTTC
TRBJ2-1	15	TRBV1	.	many	CTSPPAGVYPHEQFF	TGCACCAGCCCTCCAGCGGGAGTATATCCTCATGAGCAGTTCTTC
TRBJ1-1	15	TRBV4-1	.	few	CASSQDSGLNTEAFF	TGCGCCAGCAGCCAAGATTCCGGGCTAAACACTGAAGCTTTCTTT
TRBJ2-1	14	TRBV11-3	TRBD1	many	CASSRTDRNNEQFF	TGTGCCAGCAGCCGGACGGACAGGAACAATGAGCAGTTCTTC
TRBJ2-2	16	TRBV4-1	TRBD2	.	CASSHTAGAGTGELFF	TGCGCCAGCAGCCACACAGCGGGAGCGGGCACCGGGGAGCTGTTTTTT
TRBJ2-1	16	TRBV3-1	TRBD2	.	CASSQPLAGGRGEQFF	TGTGCCAGCAGCCAACCCCTAGCGGGGGGGCGCGGTGAGCAGTTCTTC
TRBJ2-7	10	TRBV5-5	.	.	CASTGVEQYF	TGTGCCAGCACAGGGGTCGAGCAGTACTTC
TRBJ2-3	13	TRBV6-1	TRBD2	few	CASRGGNTDTQYF	TGTGCCAGCAGGGGGGGGAACACAGATACGCAGTATTTT
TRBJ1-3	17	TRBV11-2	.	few	CASSLRGSPLSGNTIYF	TGTGCCAGCAGTCTGCGTGGCTCTCCACTCTCTGGAAACACCATATATTTT
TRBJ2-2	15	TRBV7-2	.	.	CASSLAGGLAGELFF	TGTGCCAGCAGCTTAGCAGGGGGACTGGCCGGGGAGCTGTTTTTT
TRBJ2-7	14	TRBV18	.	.	CASSSGALIYEQYF	TGTGCCAGCTCGTCCGGGGCCTTAATCTACGAGCAGTACTTC
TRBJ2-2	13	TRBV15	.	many	CATSKGAAGELFF	TGTGCCACCAGCAAAGGCGCGGCCGGGGAGCTGTTTTTT
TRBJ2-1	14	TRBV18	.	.	CASSPGTQYNEQFF	TGTGCCAGCTCCCCCGGGACCCAATACAATGAGCAGTTCTTC
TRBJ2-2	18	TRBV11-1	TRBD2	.	CASSFTGTSGIPNGELFF	TGTGCCAGCAGCTTTACAGGGACTAGCGGGATCCCAAACGGGGAGCTGTTTTTT
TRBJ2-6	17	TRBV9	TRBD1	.	CASSGGQGRVGANVLTF	TGTGCCAGCAGCGGTGGACAGGGAAGAGTTGGGGCCAACGTCCTGACTTTC
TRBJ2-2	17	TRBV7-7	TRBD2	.	CASSTGLAGGGTGELFF	TGTGCCAGCAGCACCGGACTAGCGGGAGGGGGCACCGGGGAGCTGTTTTTT
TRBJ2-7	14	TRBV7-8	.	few	CASSFYSGDYEQYF	TGTGCCAGCAGCTTTTACTCAGGAGACTACGAGCAGTACTTC
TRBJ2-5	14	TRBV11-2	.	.	CASSPPWWVETQYF	TGTGCCAGCAGCCCCCCGTGGTGGGTGGAGACCCAGTACTTC
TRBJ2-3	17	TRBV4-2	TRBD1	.	CASSQDLSGQTTDTQYF	TGTGCCAGCAGCCAGGATCTCTCGGGACAGACCACAGATACGCAGTATTTT
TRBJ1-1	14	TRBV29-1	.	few	CSVYRDPKNTEAFF	TGCAGCGTTTACCGGGACCCAAAGAACACTGAAGCTTTCTTT
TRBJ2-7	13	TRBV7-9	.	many	CAGQGGDSYEQYF	TGTGCCGGCCAAGGGGGGGACTCCTACGAGCAGTACTTC
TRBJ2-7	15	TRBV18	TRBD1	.	CASSPGQRLTYEQYF	TGTGCCAGCTCACCGGGACAGCGACTGACCTACGAGCAGTACTTC
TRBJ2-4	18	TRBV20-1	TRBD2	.	CSAPRVAGGPIAKNIQYF	TGCAGTGCTCCGAGGGTGGCGGGAGGGCCTATAGCCAAAAACATTCAGTACTTC
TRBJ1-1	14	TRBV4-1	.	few	CASSQEPVDTEAFF	TGCGCCAGCAGCCAAGAGCCGGTAGACACTGAAGCTTTCTTT
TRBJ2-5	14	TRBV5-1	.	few	CASRLTSYQETQYF	TGCGCCAGCAGGTTGACTTCGTACCAAGAGACCCAGTACTTC
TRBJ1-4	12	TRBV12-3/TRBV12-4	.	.	CASSHMGKKLFF	TGTGCCAGCAGTCACATGGGGAAAAAACTGTTTTTT
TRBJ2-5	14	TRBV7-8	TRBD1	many	CASSRTGRKETQYF	TGTGCCAGCAGCCGGACAGGACGTAAAGAGACCCAGTACTTC
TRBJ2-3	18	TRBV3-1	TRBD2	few	CASSKDLVAGGLTDTQYF	TGTGCCAGCAGCAAAGATTTGGTAGCGGGGGGACTAACAGATACGCAGTATTTT
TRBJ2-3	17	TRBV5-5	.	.	CASSFPTGPGATDTQYF	TGTGCCAGCAGCTTCCCGACAGGTCCAGGGGCCACAGATACGCAGTATTTT
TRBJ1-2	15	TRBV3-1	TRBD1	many	CASRATGQGDRGYTF	TGTGCCAGCAGGGCAACGGGACAGGGGGACCGGGGCTACACCTTC
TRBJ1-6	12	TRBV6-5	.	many	CASSYSGAPLHF	TGTGCCAGCAGTTACTCCGGGGCTCCCCTCCACTTT
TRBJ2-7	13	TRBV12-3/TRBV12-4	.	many	CASSPNTFYEQYF	TGTGCCAGCAGTCCCAACACGTTCTACGAGCAGTACTTC
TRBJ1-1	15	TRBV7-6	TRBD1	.	CASSSGQGGTSEAFF	TGTGCCAGCAGCTCCGGACAGGGAGGAACCTCTGAAGCTTTCTTT
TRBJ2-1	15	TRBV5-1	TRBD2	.	CASSQNLAGPREQFF	TGCGCCAGCAGTCAAAACCTAGCGGGCCCCAGGGAGCAGTTCTTC
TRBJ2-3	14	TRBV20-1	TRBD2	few	CSATTSGSADTQYF	TGCAGTGCCACGACTAGCGGGAGTGCAGATACGCAGTATTTT
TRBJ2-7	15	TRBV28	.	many	CASSPLLALTYEQYF	TGTGCCAGCAGTCCCCTTCTAGCGCTAACCTACGAGCAGTACTTC
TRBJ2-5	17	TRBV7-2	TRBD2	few	CASSSTLLAGGPETQYF	TGTGCCAGCAGCTCCACCCTTCTAGCGGGAGGCCCAGAGACCCAGTACTTC
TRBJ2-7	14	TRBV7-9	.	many	CASSPNRDPYEQYF	TGTGCCAGCAGCCCAAATCGGGACCCGTACGAGCAGTACTTC
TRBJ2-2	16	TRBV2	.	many	CASKVLSTAHTGELFF	TGTGCCAGCAAAGTCCTTTCCACGGCCCACACCGGGGAGCTGTTTTTT
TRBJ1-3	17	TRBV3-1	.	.	CASSRSGTRSSGNTIYF	TGTGCCAGCAGCCGATCCGGGACGAGGAGCTCTGGAAACACCATATATTTT
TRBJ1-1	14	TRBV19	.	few	CASSIGRVDTEAFF	TGTGCCAGTAGTATCGGCAGGGTCGACACTGAAGCTTTCTTT
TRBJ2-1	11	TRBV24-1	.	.	CATSDFSEQFF	TGTGCCACCAGTGATTTTAGTGAGCAGTTCTTC
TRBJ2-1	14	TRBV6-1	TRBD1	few	CASNVQTGGGEQFF	TGTGCCAGCAACGTACAAACAGGGGGTGGTGAGCAGTTCTTC